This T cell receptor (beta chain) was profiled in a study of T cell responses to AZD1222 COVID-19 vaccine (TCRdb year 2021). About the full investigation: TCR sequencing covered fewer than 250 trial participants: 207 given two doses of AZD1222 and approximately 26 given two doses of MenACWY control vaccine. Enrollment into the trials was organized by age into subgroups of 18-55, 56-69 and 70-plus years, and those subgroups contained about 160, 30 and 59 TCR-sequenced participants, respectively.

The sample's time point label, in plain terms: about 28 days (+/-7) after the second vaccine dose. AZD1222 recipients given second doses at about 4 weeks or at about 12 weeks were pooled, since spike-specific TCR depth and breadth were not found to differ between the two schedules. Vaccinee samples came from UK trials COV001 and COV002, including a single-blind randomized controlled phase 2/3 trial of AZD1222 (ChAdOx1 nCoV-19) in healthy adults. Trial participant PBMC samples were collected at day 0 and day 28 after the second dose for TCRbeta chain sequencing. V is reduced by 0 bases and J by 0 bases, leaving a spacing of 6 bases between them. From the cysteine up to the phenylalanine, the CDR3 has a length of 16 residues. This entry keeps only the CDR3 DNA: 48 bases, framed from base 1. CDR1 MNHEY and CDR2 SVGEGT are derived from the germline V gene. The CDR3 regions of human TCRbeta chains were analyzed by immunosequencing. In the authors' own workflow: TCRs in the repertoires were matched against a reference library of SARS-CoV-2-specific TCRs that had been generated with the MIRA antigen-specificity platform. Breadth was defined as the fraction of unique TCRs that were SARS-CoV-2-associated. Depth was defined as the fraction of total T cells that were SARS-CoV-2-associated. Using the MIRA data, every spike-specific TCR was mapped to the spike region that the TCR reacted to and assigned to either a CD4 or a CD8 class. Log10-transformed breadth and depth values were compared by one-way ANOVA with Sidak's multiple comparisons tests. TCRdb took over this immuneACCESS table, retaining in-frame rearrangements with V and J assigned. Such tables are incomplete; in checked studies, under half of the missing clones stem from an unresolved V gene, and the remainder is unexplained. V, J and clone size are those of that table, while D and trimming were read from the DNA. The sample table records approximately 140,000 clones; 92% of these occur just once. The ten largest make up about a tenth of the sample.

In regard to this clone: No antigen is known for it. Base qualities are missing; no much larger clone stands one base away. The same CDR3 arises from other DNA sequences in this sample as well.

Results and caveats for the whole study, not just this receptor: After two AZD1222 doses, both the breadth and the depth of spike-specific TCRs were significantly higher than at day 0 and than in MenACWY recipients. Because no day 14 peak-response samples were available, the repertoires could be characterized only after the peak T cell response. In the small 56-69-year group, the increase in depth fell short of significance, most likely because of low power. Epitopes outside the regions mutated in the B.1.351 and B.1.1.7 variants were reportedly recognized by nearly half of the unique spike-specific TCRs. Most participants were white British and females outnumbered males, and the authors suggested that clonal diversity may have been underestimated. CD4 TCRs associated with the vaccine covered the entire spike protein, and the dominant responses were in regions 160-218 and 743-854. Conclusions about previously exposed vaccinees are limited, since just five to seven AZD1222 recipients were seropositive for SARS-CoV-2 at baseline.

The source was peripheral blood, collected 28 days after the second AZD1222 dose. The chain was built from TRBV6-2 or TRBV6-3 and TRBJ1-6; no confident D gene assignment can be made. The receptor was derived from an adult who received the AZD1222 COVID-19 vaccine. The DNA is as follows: TGTGCCAGCAGTTACTCGGGGAGCTCCTATAATTCACCCCTCCACTTT. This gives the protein CASSYSGSSYNSPLHF.